This entry lists 10 T cell receptor beta chains sequenced from one sample in a study of beta chain features in type 1 diabetes. Investigators reverse transcribed all isolated RNA, so they sequenced expressed TCRB transcripts. Clones were read by immunoSEQ multiplex PCR, and TCRdb kept only the in-frame ones, dropping some. This sample has some 330,000 clones, with more than 9.5% found just once. The sequenced material came from naive CD4+ T cells from blood. The receptors stem from a woman under 40 in good health.

The chain couples TRBV18 to TRBJ1-2, with 10 bases that match TRBD1. The J segment lost 4 bases and the V segment lost 3 bases, leaving 5 bases of the junction unmatched. The length of the CDR3 is 15 residues. The germline V gene has CDR1 KGHSH and CDR2 LQKENI. CDR3 protein: CASSPSTGGSYGYTF. The CDR3 DNA reads as TGTGCCAGCTCACCTTCGACAGGGGGCTCCTATGGCTACACCTTC. The full variable domain, its missing parts supplied by reference TRBV18 and TRBJ1-2, is NAGVMQNPRHLVRRRGQEARLRCSPMKGHSHVYWYRQLPEEGLKFMVYLQKENIIDESGMPKERFSAEFPKEGPSILRIQQVVRGDSAAYFCASSPSTGGSYGYTFGSGTRLTVV.

This clone occurred a few times. This sequence joins TRBV28 and TRBJ2-7; 11 nucleotides line up with TRBD1. The V gene end was trimmed by 5 bases and the J gene end by 3 bases; junction bases not matched to a gene: 6. Germline CDR1 reads MDHEN; CDR2 reads SYDVKM. The CDR3 is 15 amino acids. The CDR3 protein is CASSTSGQGVYEQYF. The CDR3 nucleotides are TGTGCCAGCAGTACCTCGGGACAGGGGGTCTACGAGCAGTACTTC.

The chain employs TRBV30 and TRBJ2-7, with 9 nucleotides matching TRBD1. Trimming cost V 5 bases and J 3 bases; bases outside gene matches: 2. This CDR3 region has 12 residues. Germline CDR1 reads GTSNPN; CDR2 reads SVGIG (reference sequence). The CDR3 reads CAWGTGNYEQYF. CDR3 DNA: TGTGCCTGGGGGACAGGGAACTACGAGCAGTACTTC.

The J gene is TRBJ2-3, the V gene TRBV7-2; TRBD2 is a possible D gene (6 bases). Trimming removed 5 bases from V and 1 base from J, with 13 bases in between. The germline CDR1 and CDR2 sequences are SGHTA and FQGNSA. CDR3 length equals 15 residues. In DNA form, the CDR3 reads TGTGCCAGCAGCACCCGGACGGGGGGCACAGATACGCAGTATTTT. It yields the protein CASSTRTGGTDTQYF.

The chain combines TRBV18 with TRBJ2-7; 7 positions agree with TRBD1. The germline gives CDR1 KGHSH, CDR2 LQKENI. V trimming: 5 bases; J trimming: 5 bases; junction bases outside the gene matches: 9. The CDR3 totals 14 residues. CDR3 in DNA: TGTGCCAGCTCAAGTGACAGGGTCGTCGACGAGCAGTACTTC. Translating gives CASSSDRVVDEQYF.

This chain uses TRBV30 with TRBJ2-3, with 7 bases matching TRBD1. J gave up 4 bases and V 1 base, and 5 bases lay outside the gene matches. The CDR3 contains 14 residues. Germline V gene data show CDR1 as GTSNPN and CDR2 as SVGIG (reference sequence). CDR3 in amino acids: CAWSEGAVADTQYF. The CDR3 DNA sequence: TGTGCCTGGAGTGAGGGGGCGGTGGCAGATACGCAGTATTTT.

This sequence joins TRBV14 and TRBJ2-7; TRBD2 aligns across 14 bases. The CDR3 contains 19 residues. Germline lookup yields CDR1 SGHDN and CDR2 FVKESK. Trimming cost V 2 bases and J 6 bases; bases outside gene matches: 15. The CDR3 DNA reads as TGTGCCAGCAGCCAAAACCATGACAGGGGACTAGCGGGAGCGGGCGAGCAGTACTTC. Residues: CASSQNHDRGLAGAGEQYF.

This clone was detected only a few times. This chain connects TRBV5-1 to TRBJ2-4, with TRBD1 identical over 9 bases. Germline loops: CDR1 SGHRS, CDR2 YFSETQ. This CDR3 region has 14 residues. V was pared by 0 bases and J by 6 bases, with 1 base of the junction left unmatched. The CDR3 DNA reads TGCGCCAGCAGCTTGGGGACAGGGGCAAACATTCAGTACTTC. Its protein is CASSLGTGANIQYF.

In the case of this clone: One end of the junction fails to match germline, which may point to a read error. The J gene is TRBJ2-7, the V gene TRBV5-1; 11 bases match TRBD1. The CDR3 extends over 16 amino acids. The germline V gene encodes CDR1 SGHRS and CDR2 YFSETQ. Here the CDR3 reads CASGLGSGTGGSEQYF. The CDR3 DNA reads as TGCGCCAGCGGCTTGGGATCCGGGACAGGGGGGAGCGAGCAGTACTTC.

This clone was recorded a few times. The chain employs TRBV7-2 and TRBJ2-1; the match to TRBD2 covers 11 bases. V shed 1 base, J shed 1 base, and the junction held 3 bases outside the gene matches. CDR1 and CDR2 from the germline V gene are SGHTA and FQGNSA. The CDR3 length is 17 residues. The CDR3 protein is CASSLVSSGRSYNEQFF. The CDR3 coding sequence is TGTGCCAGCAGCTTAGTGTCTAGCGGGAGGTCCTACAATGAGCAGTTCTTC.